This entry lists 27 T cell receptor beta chains sequenced from one sample in a study of tumor-infiltrating lymphocytes in primary liver carcinoma (dated by TCRdb to about 2017). The run used an Illumina HiSeq 2500. TCRbeta-specific cDNA was reverse-transcribed from 500 ng total RNA using a constant-region primer and ProtoScript II reverse transcriptase. Three nested multiplex PCR rounds, following a slightly modified ARM-PCR procedure, were used to build the TCRbeta libraries. The first two PCR rounds used multiplex TRBV1-TRBV30 forward primers with a Cbeta reverse primer, each for 10 to 11 cycles. TCRdb reprocessing: public reads trimmed at Q25 with fastp, clones called with MiXCR, in-frame beta chains kept. Each record represents a unique CDR3 protein, reported with the most common genes and DNA among its rows. Here the sample has under 200,000 distinct CDR3 sequences; just under 85% occur a single time. 15% to 20% of the sample comes from the top ten.

Without any cell sorting, total RNA and DNA were extracted together from around 18-30 mg of bulk tissue using the AllPrep DNA/RNA mini kit. Input material: tumor tissue from primary liver carcinoma. These receptors were obtained from a man aged 35-49 years with primary liver carcinoma and hepatitis B virus infection.

Notes on this clonotype: At one end the junction does not follow the germline gene, possibly because of a read error. CDR3 sequence (DNA): TGTGCCAACAGCTCCCAGGACCCTAATCAGCCTCAGCATTTT. Amino acids: CANSSQDPNQPQHF. The rearrangement links TRBV11-2 to TRBJ1-5; D uncertain. Germline V CDR1 and CDR2: SGHAT, FQNNGV. The CDR3 length is 14 residues.

The chain links TRBV29-1 to TRBJ2-7; 7 bases map to TRBD2. V dropped 5 bases and J dropped 6; count of bases not matched to a gene: 10. Germline CDR1 and CDR2: SQVTM and ANQGSEA. This CDR3 is 13 amino acids long. The CDR3, as DNA: TGCAGCGTTCAACCGAGGGGAGGGCCCGAGCAGTACTTC. Its protein product is CSVQPRGGPEQYF.

V is TRBV30 and J is TRBJ1-1; no clear D gene. V lost 3 bases and J 1 base, leaving 15 bases between the germline ends. The CDR3 covers 15 residues. Germline CDR1 GTSNPN, CDR2 SVGIG (reference sequence). In nucleotides, the CDR3 is TGTGCCTGGAGCCTCCTAGGGTCAGGGAACACTGAAGCTTTCTTT. Translating gives CAWSLLGSGNTEAFF.

This clonotype is a singleton in its sample. The genes are TRBV4-1 and TRBJ2-1; D gene uncertain. V lost 0 bases and J 4 bases, leaving 13 bases between the germline ends. CDR3 length: 16 residues. The germline V gene encodes CDR1 MGHRA and CDR2 YSYEKL. Here the CDR3 DNA reads TGCGCCAGCAGCCAAGATTATGGACGGAAATACAATGAGCAGTTCTTC. Translating it yields CASSQDYGRKYNEQFF.

With respect to this clonotype: Mismatch with germline at one junction end may stem from a read error. The chain links TRBV3-1 to TRBJ1-2, with D hard to call. The CDR3 contains 13 residues. Germline loops: CDR1 LGHDT, CDR2 YNNKEL (reference sequence). CDR3 DNA: TGTGCCAGCAGCGAAGACTTAGGGCTCGGCTACACCTTC. Encoded protein: CASSEDLGLGYTF. The whole variable domain, filled in from reference TRBV3-1 and TRBJ1-2, reads DTAVSQTPKYLVTQMGNDKSIKCEQNLGHDTMYWYKQDSKKFLKIMFSYNNKELIINETVPNRFSPKSPDKAHLNLHINSLELGDSAVYFCASSEDLGLGYTFGSGTRLTVV.

As to this clonotype: This could be a read error, since a much larger clone is one nucleotide away. The chain has TRBV24-1 and TRBJ2-1; 9 nucleotides align to TRBD1. CDR3 size: 15 residues. Germline CDR1 reads KGHDR; CDR2 reads SFDVKD. The CDR3 DNA is TGTGCCACCAGTGACTCGGGGACAGGGAACAATGAGCGGTTCTTC. Protein product: CATSDSGTGNNERFF.

A word on this clonotype: The CDR3 does not close with the conserved phenylalanine or tryptophan, likely indicating a read error. The chain employs TRBV7-2 and TRBJ2-1; 10 bases map to TRBD2. V dropped 6 bases and J dropped 7; count of bases not matched to a gene: 21. CDR3 length: 19 residues. Per the germline V gene, CDR1 is SGHTA and CDR2 is FQGNSA. The CDR3 loop reads CASSSRPGLARGARNEQFI. The CDR3 DNA reads TGTGCCAGCAGTTCACGTCCGGGACTAGCGCGAGGGGCGAGGAATGAGCAGTTCATC.

The gene calls are TRBV7-2 and TRBJ2-7; 8 bases line up with TRBD2. The germline gives CDR1 SGHTA, CDR2 FQGNSA. The CDR3 sequence is 14 residues long. With 6 bases clipped from V and 12 bases from J, the junction kept 16 bases outside the gene matches. Here the CDR3 reads CASSSPISGTKMYF. The CDR3 coding sequence is TGTGCCAGCAGTTCTCCCATTAGCGGGACGAAAATGTACTTC. Variable domain in full (rest from reference TRBV7-2 and TRBJ2-7): GAGVSQSPSNKVTEKGKDVELRCDPISGHTALYWYRQSLGQGLEFLIYFQGNSAPDKSGLPSDRFSAERTGGSVSTLTIQRTQQEDSAVYLCASSSPISGTKMYFGPGTRLTVT.

This clonotype was counted many times. The chain combines TRBV10-3 with TRBJ2-1, with D perhaps matching TRBD2 (5 bases). The CDR3 loop spans 14 amino acids. Germline V gives CDR1 ENHRY, CDR2 SYGVKD. V shed 2 bases and J shed 5 bases, with 10 bases lying between them. Here the CDR3 DNA reads TGTGCCATCAGTGAGGCTAGCAAGGACAATGAGCAGTTCTTC. This sequence encodes CAISEASKDNEQFF.

Details on this clonotype: One end of the junction is discordant with germline, which a read error may explain. V usage is TRBV7-9 and J usage is TRBJ2-2, with TRBD2 as a possible D gene (6 bases). Germline loops: CDR1 SEHNR, CDR2 FQNEAQ (reference sequence). CDR3 length: 14 residues. CDR3 nucleotides: TGTGCCAGCAGATTAGCGGCCTTCACCGGGGAGCTGGTTTTT. Translation: CASRLAAFTGELVF.

Comments on this clonotype: The CDR3 does not end in the conserved phenylalanine or tryptophan, so this is likely a read error. It is unclear where the CDR3 begins or ends on the DNA, so no DNA is shown, and the CDR3 is as TCRdb lists it. The chain has TRBV6-1 and TRBJ1-2; no DNA check was done on the table's D call, TRBD1. CDR1 is MNHNS and CDR2 is SASEGT in the germline V gene. The CDR3 adds up to 12 amino acids, both ends counted. The CDR3 reads CASSAPLYGYIS.

This clonotype was seen a single time. This sequence joins TRBV11-1 and TRBJ2-4; the match to TRBD2 covers 7 bases. The CDR3 length is 17 residues. V shed 3 bases and J 4 bases; nucleotides not matched to a gene: 12. Germline CDR1 reads SGHAT; CDR2 reads FQDESV (reference sequence). For the CDR3, the DNA is TGTGCCAGCAGCTTTCCCGGGACTAACGGCTCTAAAAACATTCAGTACTTC. Translated, it gives CASSFPGTNGSKNIQYF.

This clonotype was observed a single time. This CDR3 fails to terminate in the conserved phenylalanine or tryptophan, so it likely reflects a read error. The chain employs TRBV6-2 or TRBV6-3 and TRBJ2-3; maybe TRBD2 (6 bases). The CDR3 covers 14 residues. The germline V gene encodes CDR1 MNHEY and CDR2 SVGEGT. The CDR3 region has the DNA TGTGCCAGAAGTTCGCCCCGGGACTCCGAAGCGCAGTATTTG. This gives the protein CARSSPRDSEAQYL.

The gene calls are TRBV11-1 and TRBJ2-7; 7 bases line up with TRBD1. The length of the CDR3 is 14 residues. Germline V gene sequence: CDR1 SGHAT, CDR2 FQDESV (reference sequence). CDR3 bases: TGTGTCAGCAGTTTACGGACAGGCGTCTACGAGCAGTACGTC. It specifies CVSSLRTGVYEQYV.

Remarks on this clonotype: At one end the junction does not follow the germline gene, possibly because of a read error. The rearrangement joins TRBV6-2 or TRBV6-3 to TRBJ1-1; a weak D match, TRBD1 (6 bases). CDR1 and CDR2 from the germline V gene are MNHEY and SVGEGT. This CDR3 contains 16 residues. CDR3: CASSYSPYRVGTEVFF. In DNA form, the CDR3 reads TGTGCCAGCAGTTACTCACCTTACAGGGTGGGGACTGAAGTTTTCTTC.

Remarks on this clonotype: The junction departs from germline at one end; a sequencing error may be responsible. The chain carries TRBV5-6 and TRBJ2-7; 14 bases fit TRBD2. Looked up from germline, CDR1 is SGHDT and CDR2 is YYEEEE. The CDR3 totals 18 residues. This CDR3 reads CASIQGLAGVMLSYKQYF. CDR3 nucleotides: TGTGCCAGCATCCAGGGACTAGCGGGAGTGATGTTGTCCTACAAGCAGTACTTC.

As concerns this clonotype: Possible read error: a much larger clone is one base away. The chain employs TRBV30 and TRBJ1-1; D is unresolved. This CDR3 region has 10 residues. Germline V lookup: CDR1 GTSNPN, CDR2 SVGIG (reference sequence). V lost 4 bases and J lost 12, with 12 bases in between. The DNA of the CDR3 is TGTGCCTGGACTACAAATCTATCTTTCTTT. It yields the protein CAWTTNLSFF.

As to this clonotype: Sequence at one end of the junction differs from germline and may be a read error. V and J are TRBV5-6 and TRBJ2-5, with D perhaps TRBD1 or TRBD2 (7 bases each). Germline CDR1 and CDR2: SGHDT and YYEEEE. The CDR3 spans 16 residues. In nucleotides, the CDR3 is TGTGCCGGCAGCCCCTCGACAGGGACTATTCAAGAGACCCAGTACTTC. Translating it yields CAGSPSTGTIQETQYF.

In regard to this clonotype: The junction departs from germline at one end; a sequencing error may be responsible. The rearrangement uses TRBV29-1 and TRBJ2-1; D not certain. The length of the CDR3 is 14 residues. Germline assignment: CDR1 SQVTM and CDR2 ANQGSEA. The CDR3 spells CSVVLTESYNEQFF. The DNA for the CDR3 is TGCAGCGTTGTTCTGACGGAATCCTATAATGAGCAGTTCTTC.

This clonotype was seen at least ten times. This chain connects TRBV7-9 to TRBJ2-1; D not resolved. CDR1 is SEHNR and CDR2 is FQNEAQ in the germline V gene (reference sequence). The CDR3 covers 12 residues. Trimming took off 4 bases at V and 5 bases at J, with 6 bases between the two ends. The CDR3 region has the DNA TGTGCCAGCAGCTATGTTAACAATGAGCAGTTCTTC. Residues: CASSYVNNEQFF. Complete variable domain (other parts from reference TRBV7-9 and TRBJ2-1): DTGVSQNPRHKITKRGQNVTFRCDPISEHNRLYWYRQTLGQGPEFLTYFQNEAQLEKSRLLSDRFSAERPKGSFSTLEIQRTEQGDSAMYLCASSYVNNEQFFGPGTRLTVL.

The chain has TRBV18 and TRBJ1-1; 8 nucleotides align to TRBD1. The V gene end was trimmed by 3 bases and the J gene end by 1 base; junction bases not matched to a gene: 7. Looked up from germline, CDR1 is KGHSH and CDR2 is LQKENI. The CDR3 is 16 residues long. CDR3 sequence: CASSPRGQGSNTEAFF. CDR3 sequence (DNA): TGTGCCAGCTCACCTCGTGGACAGGGATCGAACACTGAAGCTTTCTTT. Based on the CDR3 plus reference TRBV18 and TRBJ1-1, the full variable domain is NAGVMQNPRHLVRRRGQEARLRCSPMKGHSHVYWYRQLPEEGLKFMVYLQKENIIDESGMPKERFSAEFPKEGPSILRIQQVVRGDSAAYFCASSPRGQGSNTEAFFGQGTRLTVV.

Points on this clonotype: This sequence may be a read error, since a much larger clone differs from it by one base. V usage is TRBV10-3 and J usage is TRBJ1-5; possible D gene TRBD1, 5 bases. The V end was cut by 10 bases, the J end by 6 bases, with 22 bases between. CDR3 size: 15 residues. Germline V gene lookup returns CDR1 ENHRY and CDR2 SYGVKD. CDR3 region: CASRSGLEGIQPQHF. The CDR3 nucleotides read TGTGCCAGTCGTTCAGGGTTGGAGGGCATTCAGCCCCAGCATTTT.

Worth noting for this clonotype: The junction and the germline gene differ at one end; a read error may be behind it. The chain carries TRBV5-1 and TRBJ2-3, with D unresolved. CDR3 length equals 15 residues. CDR1 SGHRS and CDR2 YFSETQ come from the germline V gene. CDR3 nucleotides: TGCGCCAGCAGCTTGGCCAGCGCCATCATAGATACACAGTATTTT. Amino acid sequence: CASSLASAIIDTQYF.

Details on this clonotype: Germline and junction disagree at one end, which may indicate a read error. This chain links TRBV11-1 with TRBJ2-4, with 13 bases that match TRBD2. Looked up from germline, CDR1 is SGHAT and CDR2 is FQDESV (reference sequence). This CDR3 contains 17 residues. CDR3 residues: CASNYPGTSGTKNIQYF. The DNA of the CDR3 is TGCGCCAGCAACTATCCCGGGACTAGCGGGACTAAAAACATTCAGTACTTC.

This clonotype was found many times. In DNA, the CDR3 is TGTGCCAGCAGCCCAGGCCCAGGAGGTCTTGACGAGCAGTACTTC. Amino acid sequence: CASSPGPGGLDEQYF. This chain joins TRBV4-2 and TRBJ2-7; a possible D gene is TRBD2 (5 bases). Germline V CDR1 and CDR2: LGHNA, YNFKEQ. V was clipped by 4 bases and J by 5 bases, with 18 bases between them. The CDR3 extends over 15 amino acids.

The CDR3 reads CASSSGGSSFGARTDTQYF. The CDR3 DNA is TGTGCCAGCAGCTCTGGGGGAAGTTCTTTTGGTGCCCGCACAGATACGCAGTATTTT. The chain couples TRBV11-1 to TRBJ2-3; D may match TRBD1 or TRBD2 (5 bases each). This CDR3 is 19 amino acids long. Looked up from germline, CDR1 is SGHAT and CDR2 is FQDESV (reference sequence). V shed 4 bases and J shed 1 base, with 24 bases lying between them.

As regards this clonotype: A much larger clone differs by one base, so this may be a read error. J is TRBJ1-1 and V is TRBV2; D is undetermined. CDR3 size: 13 residues. V lost 10 bases and J lost 4, with 16 bases in between. CDR1 is SNHLY, CDR2 FYNNEI, per germline. CDR3 amino acids: CATTTAPSTEAFF. For the CDR3, the DNA is TGTGCCACCACAACGGCCCCGAGCACTGAAGCTTTCTTT. Filled out from reference TRBV2 and TRBJ1-1, the complete variable domain reads EPEVTQTPSHQVTQMGQEVILRCVPISNHLYFYWYRQILGQKVEFLVSFYNNEISEKSEIFDDQFSVERPDGSNFTLKIRSTKLEDSAMYFCATTTAPSTEAFFGQGTRLTVV.